This TCR beta chain was profiled in a study of blood T cell repertoires in COVID-19. Study summary: T cells, B-cell-depleted T cells, or PBMCs supplied cDNA or gDNA.

In the authors' workflow: How many nucleated cells were present was estimated from reference gene primer amplification. Clones were sequenced by immunoSEQ multiplex PCR, and TCRdb holds only the in-frame ones, with some missing. The V and J calls and clone size come from that table; D and trimming were worked out from the DNA. The data contain approximately 490,000 clones, about nine tenths of them singletons. All enrollees were roughly 18 to 90 years old and from about 25 US areas. Allocation to cohorts depended on clinical history reported by the participants. Sequenced material: PBMCs or T cells enriched from blood (not recorded which). This receptor was identified in a woman aged 18-35 years who had recovered from COVID-19.

The CDR3 protein is CASGNSGGANTEAFF. The CDR3, as DNA: TGTGCCAGCGGAAATAGCGGGGGAGCCAACACTGAAGCTTTCTTT. J is TRBJ1-1 and V is TRBV13, with D possibly matching TRBD1 (5 bases). The CDR3 has 15 amino acids. V lost 8 bases, J lost 2 bases, and 18 bases lay in between. CDR1 and CDR2 from the germline V gene are PRHDT and FYEKMQ (reference sequence).